This entry lists 28 T cell receptor beta chains sequenced from one sample in a study of regulatory T cells in long-lasting Graves disease. Time point indicated: persistent/refractory GD, antithyroid drugs over 5 years with positive TRAb. Generation of the TCR library employed RNA extracted from PBMCs. Arm-PCR of CDR3 regions and iRepertoire HTBI primers were the basis on which TCR beta libraries were built. TCRdb ran MiXCR on the multiplex PCR reads and lists one entry per CDR3 protein. The data contain about 470,000 distinct CDR3 sequences, 20% to 25% of them singletons. Sequencing used peripheral blood mononuclear cells (PBMCs), obtained when the disease was refractory, from a patient treated with antithyroid drugs. Every receptor here comes from a female donor with Graves disease.

In this sample, this clonotype turned up many times. V and J are TRBV12-3 or TRBV12-4 and TRBJ1-2; no definite D call. With 6 bases removed from V and 7 bases from J, the gap between germline ends came to 18 bases. The CDR3 covers 14 residues. DNA of the CDR3: TGTGCCAGCAGCCCCCAGTCTGCTATCGGTGGCTACACCTTC. Protein product: CASSPQSAIGGYTF.

This clonotype was detected many times. In DNA form, the CDR3 reads TGTGCCATCGGATTAGGGCGAGTCAGTGAAGCTTTCTTT. Translation: CAIGLGRVSEAFF. V usage is TRBV10-3 and J usage is TRBJ1-1; D is uncertain. The CDR3 spans 13 residues. V was trimmed by 8 bases and J by 7 bases, leaving 17 bases between them. Germline CDR1 and CDR2: ENHRY and SYGVKD.

This clonotype was recorded a few times. The chain has TRBV10-3 and TRBJ1-3; tentative D call: TRBD1 (6 bases). Trimming removed 10 bases at V and 0 bases at J, with 16 bases between. There are 15 residues in the CDR3. CDR1 and CDR2 (germline): ENHRY, SYGVKD. The CDR3 sequence: CASAQGRISGNTIYF. CDR3 coding DNA: TGTGCCAGCGCTCAGGGGCGGATCTCTGGAAACACCATATATTTT.

In this sample, this clonotype turned up many times. This chain joins TRBV12-3 or TRBV12-4 and TRBJ1-6; the D is unclear. Trimming stripped 6 bases from V and 7 bases from J, with 16 bases between. The CDR3 sequence is 15 residues long. The CDR3 sequence: CASSPGRRWNSPLHF. The DNA for the CDR3 is TGTGCCAGCAGCCCCGGGCGGCGGTGGAATTCACCCCTCCACTTT.

This chain joins TRBV9 and TRBJ1-2; D unresolved. The CDR3 loop spans 14 amino acids. CDR1 and CDR2 from the germline V gene are SGDLS and YYNGEE. V was cut by 3 bases and J by 2 bases, with 11 bases left in between. The CDR3 bases are TGTGCCAGCAGCGGTAGACGAGACAACTATGGCTACACCTTC. It specifies CASSGRRDNYGYTF.

In its sample, this clonotype was seen many times. The CDR3 is CASSGRVLSEQYF. The CDR3 DNA follows: TGTGCCAGCAGTGGCAGGGTACTCTCCGAGCAGTACTTC. The genes are TRBV6-1 and TRBJ2-7; the D gene is possibly TRBD1 (5 bases). V was shortened by 4 bases and J by 6 bases, with 13 bases between the two germline ends. CDR1 is MNHNS and CDR2 is SASEGT in the germline V gene. The CDR3 is 13 residues long.

This clonotype has just one count. Being one base from a much bigger clone, this may be a read error. The chain recombines TRBV11-3 with TRBJ1-1, with 7 bases lining up with TRBD1. The CDR3 totals 13 residues. Germline loops: CDR1 SGHNT, CDR2 YENEEA. DNA of the CDR3: TGTGCCAGCAGCCACGGGACAGACACTAAAGCTTTCTTT. Encoded protein: CASSHGTDTKAFF.

This chain connects TRBV12-3 or TRBV12-4 to TRBJ1-3, with D perhaps matching TRBD1 (6 bases). The CDR3 is made up of 15 amino acids. V dropped 5 bases and J dropped 1 base, with 12 bases sitting between them. The chain's CDR3 is CASSRDTSSGNTIYF. For the CDR3, the DNA is TGTGCCAGCAGTCGGGACACCTCTTCTGGAAACACCATATATTTT.

This sequence joins TRBV20-1 and TRBJ2-3, with no clear D. The CDR3 extends over 14 amino acids. V lost 0 bases, J lost 0 bases, and 7 bases lay in between. Germline CDR1 is DFQATT and CDR2 is SNEGSKA (reference sequence). The CDR3 region is CSARDLASTDTQYF. The CDR3 DNA reads TGCAGTGCTAGAGATCTCGCTAGCACAGATACGCAGTATTTT.

The rearrangement joins TRBV27 to TRBJ2-3, with 14 bases that match TRBD2. Trimming cost V 4 bases and J 4 bases; bases outside gene matches: 7. This CDR3 region has 17 residues. The germline CDR1 and CDR2 sequences are MNHEY and SMNVEV (reference sequence). The CDR3 loop reads CASSSTGLAGVADTQYF. Written as DNA, the CDR3 is TGTGCCAGCAGTTCGACGGGACTAGCGGGAGTCGCAGATACGCAGTATTTT.

This clonotype was counted ten times or more. The chain has TRBV28 and TRBJ2-2, with D tentatively TRBD2 (6 bases). CDR1 is MDHEN and CDR2 is SYDVKM in the germline V gene. There are 13 residues in the CDR3. V was shortened by 6 bases and J by 7 bases, with 12 bases between the two germline ends. CDR3 in amino acids: CASSRRGIGELFF. The CDR3 coding sequence is TGTGCCAGCAGCCGTCGGGGGATCGGGGAGCTGTTTTTT.

This clonotype was observed many times. The CDR3 protein is CASSGQTLSYEQYF. The DNA for the CDR3 is TGTGCCAGCAGTGGACAGACCCTCTCCTACGAGCAGTACTTC. V and J are TRBV11-2 and TRBJ2-7; D is perhaps TRBD1 (6 bases). This CDR3 has 14 amino acids. V was shortened by 6 bases and J by 0 bases, with 12 bases between the two germline ends. CDR1 is SGHAT, CDR2 FQNNGV, per germline. Full variable domain (remainder filled in from reference TRBV11-2 and TRBJ2-7): EAGVAQSPRYKIIEKRQSVAFWCNPISGHATLYWYQQILGQGPKLLIQFQNNGVVDDSQLPKDRFSAERLKGVDSTLKIQPAKLEDSAVYLCASSGQTLSYEQYFGPGTRLTVT.

This clonotype was seen a handful of times. The chain uses TRBV20-1 and TRBJ2-7; 8 bases align to TRBD2. Trimming at V came to 4 bases and at J to 2 bases, leaving 4 bases not matched to a gene. Germline V gene sequence: CDR1 DFQATT, CDR2 SNEGSKA (reference sequence). The CDR3 is 13 amino acids. The CDR3: CSAIAGLTYEQYF. In DNA, the CDR3 is TGCAGTGCTATAGCGGGACTTACCTACGAGCAGTACTTC.

This clonotype was detected only a few times. The rearrangement joins TRBV27 to TRBJ1-1, with a tentative D call TRBD1 (5 bases). V was clipped by 5 bases and J by 6 bases, with 19 bases between them. The CDR3 is 15 residues long. CDR1 and CDR2 from the germline V gene are MNHEY and SMNVEV (reference sequence). The CDR3 protein is CASSPPPGVGAEAFF. CDR3 DNA: TGTGCCAGCAGTCCGCCCCCGGGGGTGGGGGCTGAAGCTTTCTTT.

This clonotype was observed a handful of times. The V call is TRBV10-3, the J call TRBJ1-4, with D hard to call. CDR1 is ENHRY and CDR2 is SYGVKD in the germline V gene. This CDR3 has 13 amino acids. Trimming pared 0 bases from V and 12 bases from J, leaving 11 bases between. As DNA, the CDR3 is TGTGCCATCAGTGAGTCGGCAGGACGGGAACTGTTTTTT. Translating it yields CAISESAGRELFF.

This clonotype was recorded a few times. This chain connects TRBV19 to TRBJ2-1; TRBD1 aligns across 9 bases. The CDR3 runs to 16 residues. The J segment lost 5 bases and the V segment lost 5 bases, leaving 10 bases of the junction unmatched. In germline, CDR1 is LNHDA, CDR2 SQIVND (reference sequence). CDR3 amino acids: CASSALPGQGDNEQFF. The CDR3 region has the DNA TGTGCCAGTAGTGCCTTACCGGGACAGGGAGACAATGAGCAGTTCTTC.

This clonotype was seen at least ten times. For the CDR3, the DNA is TGTGCCAGCAGTTTATCATGGGTCACCTACTCTGAAGCTTTCTTT. It encodes CASSLSWVTYSEAFF. The gene calls are TRBV12-3 or TRBV12-4 and TRBJ1-1; D call uncertain. This CDR3 region has 15 residues. The ends were cut back, 2 bases at V and 6 bases at J, with 16 bases in the middle.

This clonotype showed up just a few times. The CDR3 region is CASSLGPSEQYF. The CDR3 DNA sequence: TGCGCCAGCAGCTTGGGGCCAAGCGAGCAGTACTTC. The V call is TRBV5-1, the J call TRBJ2-7; D uncertain. Between the trimmed V and J ends, which lost 0 bases and 6 bases, there was a span of 7 bases. CDR3 length: 12 residues. The germline V gene has CDR1 SGHRS and CDR2 YFSETQ.

The chain carries TRBV20-1 and TRBJ2-5; 13 nucleotides agree with TRBD2. Germline values: CDR1 DFQATT, CDR2 SNEGSKA (reference sequence). The CDR3 has 14 residues. Trimming took 1 base from V and 4 from J; bases not matched to a gene: 0. The chain's CDR3 is CSARGLAGGETQYF. The CDR3 DNA reads TGCAGTGCTAGAGGACTAGCGGGAGGAGAGACCCAGTACTTC.

There are many counts of this clonotype. The V gene is TRBV28, the J gene TRBJ2-4; D may be TRBD1 or TRBD2 (6 bases each). V shed 5 bases and J shed 0 bases, with 20 bases lying between them. This CDR3 is built from 18 residues. Germline values: CDR1 MDHEN, CDR2 SYDVKM. The CDR3 DNA is TGTGCCAGCAGTGTTTCCGCGGGACAAATTCTAGCCAAAAACATTCAGTACTTC. This encodes CASSVSAGQILAKNIQYF.

This clonotype was seen a single time. The chain recombines TRBV6-2 or TRBV6-3 with TRBJ2-7; D not resolved. This CDR3 is built from 13 residues. Trimming pared 4 bases from V and 7 bases from J, leaving 14 bases between. From germline, CDR1 is MNHEY and CDR2 SVGEGT. In DNA, the CDR3 is TGTGCCAGCAGTTTATCGCCGGTTTGGGAGCAGTACTTC. Translated: CASSLSPVWEQYF.

This clonotype came up many times. V gene TRBV28 combines with J gene TRBJ1-2; D is possibly TRBD1 (6 bases). V was clipped by 7 bases and J by 4 bases, with 25 bases between them. CDR1 is MDHEN and CDR2 is SYDVKM in the germline V gene. The CDR3 sequence is 17 residues long. The chain's CDR3 is CASKQPGGGGRSYGYTF. CDR3 DNA sequence: TGTGCCAGCAAACAACCTGGGGGCGGGGGTCGTAGCTATGGCTACACCTTC.

The J gene is TRBJ2-5, the V gene TRBV5-1; D unresolved. The germline CDR1 and CDR2 sequences are SGHRS and YFSETQ. Trimming removed 0 bases at V and 7 bases at J, with 10 bases between. This CDR3 spans 13 amino acids. The DNA of the CDR3 is TGCGCCAGCAGCTTGGCATATGACGGGACCCAGTACTTC. Translated, it gives CASSLAYDGTQYF.

V usage is TRBV3-1 and J usage is TRBJ2-4; D remains ambiguous. CDR1 and CDR2 from the germline V gene are LGHDT and YNNKEL (reference sequence). Trimming cost V 4 bases and J 0 bases, with 13 bases left between them. CDR3 length equals 16 residues. Here the CDR3 reads CASSPTENLAKNIQYF. CDR3 bases: TGTGCCAGCAGCCCGACGGAGAATTTAGCCAAAAACATTCAGTACTTC. Full variable domain (missing parts from reference TRBV3-1 and TRBJ2-4): DTAVSQTPKYLVTQMGNDKSIKCEQNLGHDTMYWYKQDSKKFLKIMFSYNNKELIINETVPNRFSPKSPDKAHLNLHINSLELGDSAVYFCASSPTENLAKNIQYFGAGTRLSVL.

This clonotype was detected a few times. The chain carries TRBV7-3 and TRBJ1-6; D is ambiguous. Germline CDR1 is SGHTA and CDR2 is FQGTGA. The CDR3 spans 12 residues. Trimming pared 3 bases from V and 9 bases from J, leaving 6 bases between. Here the CDR3 DNA reads TGTGCCAGCAGCTTTTTAGTTTCACCCCTCCACTTT. Its translation: CASSFLVSPLHF.

This clonotype was observed a handful of times. This chain joins TRBV30 and TRBJ2-7; D remains unclear. V gave up 1 base and J gave up 2 bases, with 9 bases separating them. This CDR3 is built from 13 residues. Per the germline V gene, CDR1 is GTSNPN and CDR2 is SVGIG (reference sequence). CDR3 sequence (DNA): TGTGCCTGGAGTGCTGACGAGACCTACGAGCAGTACTTC. It encodes CAWSADETYEQYF.

This clonotype was picked up many times. The V and J genes are TRBV3-1 and TRBJ1-1, with D uncertain. Germline assignment: CDR1 LGHDT and CDR2 YNNKEL (reference sequence). V was trimmed by 5 bases and J by 1 base, leaving 8 bases between them. The CDR3 runs to 13 residues. DNA of the CDR3: TGTGCCAGCAGCAGGGCAGCGAACACTGAAGCTTTCTTT. This encodes CASSRAANTEAFF. The full variable domain, with the rest looked up from reference TRBV3-1 and TRBJ1-1, is DTAVSQTPKYLVTQMGNDKSIKCEQNLGHDTMYWYKQDSKKFLKIMFSYNNKELIINETVPNRFSPKSPDKAHLNLHINSLELGDSAVYFCASSRAANTEAFFGQGTRLTVV.

This clonotype was counted at least ten times. A much larger clone sits a single nucleotide away, making a read error possible. This rearrangement joins TRBV13 to TRBJ1-1, with no clear D. The germline V gene has CDR1 PRHDT and CDR2 FYEKMQ (reference sequence). The CDR3 is 11 amino acids. Trimming shortened V by 2 bases and J by 3 bases, and 1 base separated the two germline ends. The CDR3, as DNA: TGTGCCAGCAGCTTACACACTGAAGCTTTCTTT. This codes for CASSLHTEAFF.